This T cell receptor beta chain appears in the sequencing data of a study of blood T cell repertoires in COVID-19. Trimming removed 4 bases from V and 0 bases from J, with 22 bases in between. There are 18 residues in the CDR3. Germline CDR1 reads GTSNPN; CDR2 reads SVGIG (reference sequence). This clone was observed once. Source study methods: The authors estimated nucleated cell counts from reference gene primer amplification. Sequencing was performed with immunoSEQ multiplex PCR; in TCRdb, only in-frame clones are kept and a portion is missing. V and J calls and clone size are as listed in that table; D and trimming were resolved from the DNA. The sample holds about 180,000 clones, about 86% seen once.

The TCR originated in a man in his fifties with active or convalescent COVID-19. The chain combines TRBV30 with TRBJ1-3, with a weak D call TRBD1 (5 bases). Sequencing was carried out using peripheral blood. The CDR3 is CAWMFYLGQGDSGNTIYF. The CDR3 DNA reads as TGTGCCTGGATGTTTTACTTGGGTCAAGGGGACTCTGGAAACACCATATATTTT.